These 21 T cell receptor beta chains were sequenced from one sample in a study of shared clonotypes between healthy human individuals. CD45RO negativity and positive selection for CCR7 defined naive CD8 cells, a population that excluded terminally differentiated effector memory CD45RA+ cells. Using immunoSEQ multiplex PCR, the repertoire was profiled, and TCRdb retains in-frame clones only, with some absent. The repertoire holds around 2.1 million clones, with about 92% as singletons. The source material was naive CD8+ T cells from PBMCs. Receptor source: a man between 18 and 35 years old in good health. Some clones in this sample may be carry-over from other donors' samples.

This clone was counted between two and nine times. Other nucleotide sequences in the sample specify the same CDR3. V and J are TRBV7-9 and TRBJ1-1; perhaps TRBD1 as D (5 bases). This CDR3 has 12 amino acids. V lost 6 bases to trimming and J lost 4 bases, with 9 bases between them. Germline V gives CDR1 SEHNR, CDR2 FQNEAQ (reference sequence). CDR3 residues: CASSPGGTEAFF. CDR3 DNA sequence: TGTGCCAGCAGTCCGGGGGGCACTGAAGCTTTCTTT.

In DNA form, the CDR3 reads TGTGCCAGCAGCTTAGGGGCTCTAGCGGGAATCGAGCAGTACTTC. Its translation: CASSLGALAGIEQYF. The chain links TRBV7-2 to TRBJ2-7, with 9 bases lining up with TRBD2. The germline CDR1 and CDR2 sequences are SGHTA and FQGNSA. The CDR3 sequence is 15 residues long. The junction had 7 bases not matched to a gene; V was cut back by 1 base and J by 6 bases.

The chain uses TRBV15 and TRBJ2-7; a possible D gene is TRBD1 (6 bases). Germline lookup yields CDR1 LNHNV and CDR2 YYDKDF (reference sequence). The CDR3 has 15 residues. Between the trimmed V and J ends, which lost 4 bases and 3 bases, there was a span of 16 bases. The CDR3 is CATSKWDNGGYEQYF. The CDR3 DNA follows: TGTGCCACCAGCAAGTGGGACAATGGGGGCTACGAGCAGTACTTC.

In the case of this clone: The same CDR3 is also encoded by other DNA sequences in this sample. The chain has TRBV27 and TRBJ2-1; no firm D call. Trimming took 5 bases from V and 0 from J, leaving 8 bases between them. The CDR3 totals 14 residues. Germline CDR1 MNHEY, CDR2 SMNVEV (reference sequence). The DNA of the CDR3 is TGTGCCAGCAGTAGCAGGAGCTCCTACAATGAGCAGTTCTTC. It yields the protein CASSSRSSYNEQFF.

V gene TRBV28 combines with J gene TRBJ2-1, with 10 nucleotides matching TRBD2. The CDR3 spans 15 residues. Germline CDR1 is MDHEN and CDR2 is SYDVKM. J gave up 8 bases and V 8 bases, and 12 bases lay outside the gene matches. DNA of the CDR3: TGTGCCAGCCGAGCTACTAGCGGGACTGCTGATGAGCAGTTCTTC. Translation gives CASRATSGTADEQFF.

The CDR3 region has the DNA TGTGCCAGCAGTTTTAGGGGCAAGAACTATGGCTACACCTTC. Translating it yields CASSFRGKNYGYTF. The chain carries TRBV27 and TRBJ1-2, with a possible D match to TRBD1 (5 bases). Germline lookup yields CDR1 MNHEY and CDR2 SMNVEV (reference sequence). V lost 3 bases, J lost 2 bases, and 10 bases lay in between. The CDR3 extends over 14 amino acids.

This chain's CDR3 is CASSPDREIYGYTF. CDR3 nucleotides: TGTGCCAGCAGTCCGGACAGGGAAATCTATGGCTACACCTTC. This sequence joins TRBV6-5 and TRBJ1-2; 8 bases map to TRBD1. This CDR3 spans 14 amino acids. J was trimmed by 4 bases and V by 5 bases; bases with no gene match: 6. Germline CDR1 is MNHEY and CDR2 is SVGAGI.

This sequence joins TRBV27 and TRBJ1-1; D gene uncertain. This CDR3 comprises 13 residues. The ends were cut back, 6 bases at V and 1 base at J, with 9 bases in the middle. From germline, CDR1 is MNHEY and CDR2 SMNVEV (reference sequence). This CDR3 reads CASRSSWNTEAFF. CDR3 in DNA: TGTGCCAGCAGGTCCAGTTGGAACACTGAAGCTTTCTTT.

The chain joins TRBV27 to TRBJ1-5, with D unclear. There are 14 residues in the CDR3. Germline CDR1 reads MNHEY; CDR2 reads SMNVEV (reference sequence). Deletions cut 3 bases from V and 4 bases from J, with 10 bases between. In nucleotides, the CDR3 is TGTGCCAGCAGTTTGCCGGGTAAGAATCAGCCCCAGCATTTT. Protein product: CASSLPGKNQPQHF.

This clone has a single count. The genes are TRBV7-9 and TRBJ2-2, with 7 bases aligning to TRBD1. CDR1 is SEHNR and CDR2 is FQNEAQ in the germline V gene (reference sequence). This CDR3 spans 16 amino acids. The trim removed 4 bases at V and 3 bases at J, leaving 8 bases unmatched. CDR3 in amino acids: CASSSEDRLDTGELFF. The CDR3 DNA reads TGTGCCAGCAGCTCAGAGGACAGGTTGGACACCGGGGAGCTGTTTTTT.

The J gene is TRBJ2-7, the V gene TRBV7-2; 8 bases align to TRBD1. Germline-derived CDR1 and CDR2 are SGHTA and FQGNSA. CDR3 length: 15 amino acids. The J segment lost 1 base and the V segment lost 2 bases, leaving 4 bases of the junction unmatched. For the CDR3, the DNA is TGTGCCAGCAGCTTAATTCAGGGGGCATCCTACGAGCAGTACTTC. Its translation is CASSLIQGASYEQYF. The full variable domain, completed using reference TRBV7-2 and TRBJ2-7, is GAGVSQSPSNKVTEKGKDVELRCDPISGHTALYWYRQSLGQGLEFLIYFQGNSAPDKSGLPSDRFSAERTGGSVSTLTIQRTQQEDSAVYLCASSLIQGASYEQYFGPGTRLTVT.

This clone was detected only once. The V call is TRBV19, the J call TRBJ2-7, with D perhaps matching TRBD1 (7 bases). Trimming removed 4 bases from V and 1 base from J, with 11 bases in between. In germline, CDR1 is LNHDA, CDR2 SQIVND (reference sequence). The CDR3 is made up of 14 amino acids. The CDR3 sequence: CASSKAGQSYEQYF. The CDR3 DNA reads TGTGCCAGTAGTAAGGCGGGACAGTCCTACGAGCAGTACTTC.

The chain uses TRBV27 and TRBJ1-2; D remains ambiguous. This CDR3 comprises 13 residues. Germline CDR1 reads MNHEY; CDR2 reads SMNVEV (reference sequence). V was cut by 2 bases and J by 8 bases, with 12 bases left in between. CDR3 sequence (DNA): TGTGCCAGCAGTTTAAAGGCGGGAAAGGGCTACACCTTC. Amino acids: CASSLKAGKGYTF.

For the CDR3, the DNA is TGTGCCAGCAGCCCAGAGGGGAGTCCCAATCAGCCCCAGCATTTT. It translates to CASSPEGSPNQPQHF. The V call is TRBV28, the J call TRBJ1-5, with D perhaps matching TRBD1 (5 bases). V lost 6 bases and J lost 3, with 15 bases in between. This CDR3 is built from 15 residues. CDR1 is MDHEN and CDR2 is SYDVKM in the germline V gene. Variable domain in full (rest from reference TRBV28 and TRBJ1-5): DVKVTQSSRYLVKRTGEKVFLECVQDMDHENMFWYRQDPGLGLRLIYFSYDVKMKEKGDIPEGYSVSREKKERFSLILESASTNQTSMYLCASSPEGSPNQPQHFGDGTRLSIL.

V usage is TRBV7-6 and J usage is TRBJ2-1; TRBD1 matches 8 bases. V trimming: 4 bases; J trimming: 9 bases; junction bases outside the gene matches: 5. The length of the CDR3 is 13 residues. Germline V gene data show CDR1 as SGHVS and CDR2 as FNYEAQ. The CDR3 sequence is CASSSRTGTEQFF. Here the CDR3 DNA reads TGTGCCAGCAGCTCCAGGACAGGGACTGAGCAGTTCTTC.

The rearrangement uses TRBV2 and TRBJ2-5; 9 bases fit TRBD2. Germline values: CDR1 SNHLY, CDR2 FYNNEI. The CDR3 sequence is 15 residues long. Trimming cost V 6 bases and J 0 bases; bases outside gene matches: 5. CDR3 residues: CASSSGRSNQETQYF. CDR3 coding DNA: TGTGCCAGCAGCAGCGGGAGGTCTAACCAAGAGACCCAGTACTTC.

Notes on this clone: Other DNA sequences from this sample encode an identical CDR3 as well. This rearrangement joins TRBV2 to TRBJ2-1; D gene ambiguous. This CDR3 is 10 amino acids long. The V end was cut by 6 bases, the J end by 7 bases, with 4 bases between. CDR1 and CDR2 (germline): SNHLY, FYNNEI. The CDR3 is CASRENEQFF. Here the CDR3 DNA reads TGTGCCAGCAGGGAGAATGAGCAGTTCTTC.

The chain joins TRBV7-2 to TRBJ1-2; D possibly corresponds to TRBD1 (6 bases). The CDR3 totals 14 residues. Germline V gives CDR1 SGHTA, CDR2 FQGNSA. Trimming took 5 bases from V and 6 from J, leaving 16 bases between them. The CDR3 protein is CASSPTGSEDGYTF. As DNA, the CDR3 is TGTGCCAGCAGCCCAACAGGGTCGGAGGATGGCTACACCTTC.

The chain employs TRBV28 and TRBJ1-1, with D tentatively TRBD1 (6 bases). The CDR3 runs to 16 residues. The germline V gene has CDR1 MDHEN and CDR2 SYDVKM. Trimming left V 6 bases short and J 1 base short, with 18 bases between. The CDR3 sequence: CASRYREVGWNTEAFF. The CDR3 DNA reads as TGTGCCAGCAGGTACAGGGAGGTTGGGTGGAACACTGAAGCTTTCTTT.

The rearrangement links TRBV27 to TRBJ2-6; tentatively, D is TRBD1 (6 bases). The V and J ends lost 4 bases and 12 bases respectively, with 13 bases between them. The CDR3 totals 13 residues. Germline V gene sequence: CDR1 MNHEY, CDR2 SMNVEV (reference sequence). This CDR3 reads CASSYGTLGVLTF. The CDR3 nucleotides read TGTGCCAGCAGTTACGGGACACTCGGCGTCCTGACTTTC.

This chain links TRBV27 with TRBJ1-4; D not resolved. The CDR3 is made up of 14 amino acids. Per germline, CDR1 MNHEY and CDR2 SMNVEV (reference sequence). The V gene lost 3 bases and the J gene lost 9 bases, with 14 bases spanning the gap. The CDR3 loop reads CASSFPGPGQKLFF. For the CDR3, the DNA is TGTGCCAGCAGTTTCCCCGGGCCGGGTCAAAAACTGTTTTTT. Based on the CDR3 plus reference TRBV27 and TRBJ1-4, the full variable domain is EAQVTQNPRYLITVTGKKLTVTCSQNMNHEYMSWYRQDPGLGLRQIYYSMNVEVTDKGDVPEGYKVSRKEKRNFPLILESPSPNQTSLYFCASSFPGPGQKLFFGSGTQLSVL.